This entry lists 26 T cell receptor beta chains sequenced from one sample in a study of blood T cell repertoires in COVID-19. Clones were sequenced by immunoSEQ multiplex PCR, and TCRdb holds only the in-frame ones, with some missing. The data hold 450,000 or so clones, with approximately 90% observed a single time. Sequencing used peripheral blood. Source of these receptors: a man younger than 30 with COVID-19, enrolled during active disease.

This clone showed up just once. The chain carries TRBV15 and TRBJ2-3, with 7 bases that match TRBD1. Germline V gives CDR1 LNHNV, CDR2 YYDKDF (reference sequence). Unmatched junction bases numbered 3, after V lost 5 bases and J lost 1 base. The CDR3 consists of 14 residues. The chain's CDR3 is CATSSGTGTDTQYF. DNA for the CDR3: TGTGCCACCAGCTCCGGGACAGGCACAGATACGCAGTATTTT. The whole variable domain, filled in from reference TRBV15 and TRBJ2-3, reads DAMVIQNPRYQVTQFGKPVTLSCSQTLNHNVMYWYQQKSSQAPKLLFHYYDKDFNNEADTPDNFQSRRPNTSFCFLDIRSPGLGDTAMYLCATSSGTGTDTQYFGPGTRLTVL.

With respect to this clone: Other DNA sequences within the sample encode an identical CDR3. This sequence joins TRBV5-1 and TRBJ2-7; D is undetermined. V lost 3 bases and J lost 3, with 4 bases in between. Germline lookup yields CDR1 SGHRS and CDR2 YFSETQ. The CDR3 is made up of 11 amino acids. CDR3 in amino acids: CASSSSYEQYF. The CDR3 DNA reads TGCGCCAGCAGCTCGAGCTACGAGCAGTACTTC.

The gene calls are TRBV29-1 and TRBJ1-1, with D possibly matching TRBD1 (5 bases). The CDR3 sequence is 15 residues long. With 0 bases removed from V and 4 bases from J, the gap between germline ends came to 15 bases. CDR1 and CDR2 (germline): SQVTM, ANQGSEA. Here the CDR3 reads CSVEELGGEGTEAFF. The CDR3 bases are TGCAGCGTTGAAGAATTGGGGGGAGAAGGCACTGAAGCTTTCTTT.

The gene calls are TRBV15 and TRBJ2-3, with 15 nucleotides matching TRBD2. The CDR3 has 17 amino acids. The germline gives CDR1 LNHNV, CDR2 YYDKDF (reference sequence). V gave up 0 bases and J gave up 3 bases; unmatched junction bases: 1. The chain's CDR3 is CATSRDGLAGGTDTQYF. CDR3 nucleotides: TGTGCCACCAGCAGAGACGGACTAGCGGGAGGGACAGATACGCAGTATTTT.

The genes are TRBV19 and TRBJ2-2; 8 nucleotides match TRBD1. Germline values: CDR1 LNHDA, CDR2 SQIVND (reference sequence). The V and J ends lost 6 bases and 4 bases, in that order; junction bases with no gene match: 7. This CDR3 region has 15 residues. The CDR3 DNA follows: TGTGCCAGTAGGTCGGACAGGGCTTTCACCGGGGAGCTGTTTTTT. Translated: CASRSDRAFTGELFF.

The chain links TRBV7-2 to TRBJ1-5; tentatively, D is TRBD1 (6 bases). Trimming left V 1 base short and J 4 bases short, with 17 bases between. This CDR3 has 17 amino acids. Germline V gene sequence: CDR1 SGHTA, CDR2 FQGNSA. The CDR3: CASSLGEQGNENQPQHF. CDR3 nucleotide sequence: TGTGCCAGCAGCTTAGGGGAACAGGGAAATGAGAATCAGCCCCAGCATTTT.

The chain recombines TRBV4-1 with TRBJ2-6; maybe TRBD1 (5 bases). CDR1 and CDR2 from the germline V gene are MGHRA and YSYEKL. The CDR3 runs to 18 residues. V lost 1 base and J 0 bases, leaving 13 bases between the germline ends. Here the CDR3 reads CASSQVGRQRSGANVLTF. The CDR3 DNA sequence: TGCGCCAGCAGCCAAGTGGGGCGACAGCGCTCTGGGGCCAACGTCCTGACTTTC.

The chain links TRBV5-6 to TRBJ1-6; TRBD1 matches at 8 bases. CDR3 size: 15 residues. Per the germline V gene, CDR1 is SGHDT and CDR2 is YYEEEE. The V gene end was trimmed by 6 bases and the J gene end by 7 bases; junction bases not matched to a gene: 9. The CDR3 loop is CASTSPDRGNSPLHF. CDR3 nucleotide sequence: TGTGCCAGCACATCACCTGACAGGGGAAATTCACCCCTCCACTTT.

This clone has a handful of counts. V usage is TRBV30 and J usage is TRBJ1-5; possible D gene TRBD1, 5 bases. The germline gives CDR1 GTSNPN, CDR2 SVGIG (reference sequence). The length of the CDR3 is 14 residues. V lost 3 bases and J 2 bases, leaving 11 bases between the germline ends. CDR3 residues: CAWSKGNGNQPQHF. CDR3 nucleotides: TGTGCCTGGAGCAAGGGGAATGGCAATCAGCCCCAGCATTTT.

The gene calls are TRBV2 and TRBJ2-5; 8 positions match TRBD1. V was pared by 3 bases and J by 5 bases, with 8 bases of the junction left unmatched. The length of the CDR3 is 15 residues. Germline CDR1 and CDR2: SNHLY and FYNNEI. CDR3 in DNA: TGTGCCAGCAGTGATCCCGCAGGGGGCAGGGAGACCCAGTACTTC. It encodes CASSDPAGGRETQYF.

The chain employs TRBV6-5 and TRBJ2-1; 7 bases are a match to TRBD2. The V and J ends lost 5 bases and 7 bases, in that order; junction bases with no gene match: 5. CDR3 length equals 13 residues. CDR1 and CDR2 (germline): MNHEY, SVGAGI. The CDR3 DNA sequence: TGTGCCAGCAGTCGGACTAGGAGGAATGAGCAGTTCTTC. It encodes CASSRTRRNEQFF.

The chain recombines TRBV29-1 with TRBJ2-4; no definite D call. The V end was cut by 6 bases, the J end by 4 bases, with 7 bases between. The CDR3 is made up of 11 amino acids. Per the germline V gene, CDR1 is SQVTM and CDR2 is ANQGSEA. The CDR3 is CSVYYKNIQYF. The CDR3 DNA reads as TGCAGCGTGTATTATAAAAACATTCAGTACTTC.

V usage is TRBV6-5 and J usage is TRBJ2-7; 11 bases align to TRBD2. V lost 6 bases and J lost 5; bases outside the gene matches: 6. Germline CDR1 reads MNHEY; CDR2 reads SVGAGI. This CDR3 has 14 residues. DNA of the CDR3: TGTGCCAGCAGCTTACTAGCGGGAGCCCACGAGCAGTACTTC. It translates to CASSLLAGAHEQYF.

The J gene is TRBJ1-2, the V gene TRBV13; weak D call: TRBD1 (6 bases). Germline V lookup: CDR1 PRHDT, CDR2 FYEKMQ (reference sequence). The CDR3 totals 16 residues. V was pared by 5 bases and J by 4 bases, with 20 bases between. The CDR3: CASSPTPLQGSYGYTF. The DNA of the CDR3 is TGTGCCAGCAGCCCCACTCCTTTACAGGGCAGCTATGGCTACACCTTC.

This rearrangement joins TRBV5-1 to TRBJ2-3, with TRBD2 matching over 15 bases. Germline CDR1 SGHRS, CDR2 YFSETQ. With 3 bases clipped from V and 4 bases from J, the junction kept 3 bases outside the gene matches. This CDR3 has 16 amino acids. CDR3 protein: CASSWTSGGAADTQYF. The DNA of the CDR3 is TGCGCCAGCAGCTGGACTAGCGGGGGGGCCGCAGATACGCAGTATTTT.

The V and J genes are TRBV30 and TRBJ1-5, with D uncertain. V was shortened by 0 bases and J by 8 bases, with 11 bases between the two germline ends. The CDR3 spans 13 residues. Germline CDR1 is GTSNPN and CDR2 is SVGIG (reference sequence). The CDR3 reads CAWSVGGTEPQHF. CDR3 DNA: TGTGCCTGGAGTGTCGGCGGTACGGAGCCCCAGCATTTT.

This chain joins TRBV20-1 and TRBJ2-1; D is uncertain. Germline assignment: CDR1 DFQATT and CDR2 SNEGSKA (reference sequence). Trimming pared 6 bases from V and 7 bases from J, leaving 4 bases between. The CDR3 has 9 residues. The CDR3 here is CSAQNEQFF. CDR3 bases: TGCAGTGCCCAGAATGAGCAGTTCTTC.

This clone has just one count. The chain carries TRBV2 and TRBJ1-4; tentatively, D is TRBD1 (6 bases). Between the trimmed V and J ends, which lost 6 bases and 5 bases, there was a span of 16 bases. This CDR3 region has 15 residues. Germline CDR1 and CDR2: SNHLY and FYNNEI. The CDR3 nucleotides read TGTGCCAGCAGGGTACAGGGTAACTTGAATGAAAAACTGTTTTTT. This translates into CASRVQGNLNEKLFF.

V gene TRBV21-1 combines with J gene TRBJ1-4; whether TRBD1, the table's D call, matches the DNA was not checked. TRBV21-1 is shown as a pseudogene. This CDR3 contains 16 residues. The CDR3 bases are TGTGCCAGCAGCAAAGTTATTCCCGGGACAGATGAAAAACTGTTTTTT. It encodes CASSKVIPGTDEKLFF.

The CDR3 DNA sequence: TGTGCCAGCAGTCCGAGAGGGCTAAATACGCAGTATTTT. Its protein product is CASSPRGLNTQYF. This chain uses TRBV12-3 or TRBV12-4 with TRBJ2-3, with D maybe TRBD2 (5 bases). V was trimmed by 5 bases and J by 7 bases, leaving 13 bases between them. The CDR3 sequence is 13 residues long.

The chain uses TRBV7-8 and TRBJ1-5; 9 nucleotides line up with TRBD1. The length of the CDR3 is 14 residues. After removal of 1 base from V and 6 bases from J, the junction contained 1 base not matched to a gene. The germline CDR1 and CDR2 sequences are SGHVS and FQNEAQ. In DNA, the CDR3 is TGTGCCAGCAGCTTAGGGGGACAGGGTCAGCCCCAGCATTTT. This translates into CASSLGGQGQPQHF. Together with reference TRBV7-8 and TRBJ1-5, the CDR3 gives the full variable domain: GAGVSQSPRYKVAKRGQDVALRCDPISGHVSLFWYQQALGQGPEFLTYFQNEAQLDKSGLPSDRFFAERPEGSVSTLKIQRTQQEDSAVYLCASSLGGQGQPQHFGDGTRLSIL.

The rearrangement joins TRBV2 to TRBJ1-6; 10 bases agree with TRBD1. CDR3 size: 15 residues. V lost 5 bases to trimming and J lost 7 bases; unmatched junction nucleotides: 5. The V gene's germline CDR1 is SNHLY and CDR2 FYNNEI. The CDR3 protein is CASSQGGQGNSPLHF. CDR3 DNA: TGTGCCAGCAGTCAAGGGGGACAGGGGAATTCACCCCTCCACTTT.

This rearrangement joins TRBV3-1 (or the pseudogene TRBV3-2) to TRBJ2-1; 10 bases are a match to TRBD2. J was trimmed by 6 bases and V by 0 bases; bases with no gene match: 14. The CDR3 covers 19 residues. Germline V lookup: CDR1 LGHDT, CDR2 YNNKEL (reference sequence). DNA for the CDR3: TGTGCCAGCAGCCAAGATTCCCTGACCCGTAAGCGGGGGGGCAATGAGCAGTTCTTC. The encoded protein is CASSQDSLTRKRGGNEQFF.

The rearrangement links TRBV11-3 to TRBJ1-1; D not certain. Trimming removed 3 bases from V and 3 bases from J, with 8 bases in between. Germline V CDR1 and CDR2: SGHNT, YENEEA. CDR3 length: 13 amino acids. The CDR3 DNA sequence: TGTGCCAGCAGCTTTGGGCCGGACACTGAAGCTTTCTTT. Its protein is CASSFGPDTEAFF. Using reference TRBV11-3 and TRBJ1-1 for the parts outside the CDR3, the full variable domain is EAGVVQSPRYKIIEKKQPVAFWCNPISGHNTLYWYLQNLGQGPELLIRYENEEAVDDSQLPKDRFSAERLKGVDSTLKIQPAELGDSAVYLCASSFGPDTEAFFGQGTRLTVV.

CDR3 protein: CASSEMASSIIYEQYF. Written as DNA, the CDR3 is TGTGCCAGCAGCGAAATGGCTTCAAGTATAATTTACGAGCAGTACTTC. The V gene is TRBV7-2, the J gene TRBJ2-7; D call uncertain. Germline assignment: CDR1 SGHTA and CDR2 FQGNSA. The CDR3 has 16 amino acids. V lost 5 bases to trimming and J lost 4 bases, with 21 bases between them.

The chain carries TRBV5-1 and TRBJ2-1, with 7 positions matching TRBD1. This CDR3 is 14 amino acids long. Looked up from germline, CDR1 is SGHRS and CDR2 is YFSETQ. Losses at the gene ends were 1 base for V and 8 bases for J; bases not matched to a gene: 6. CDR3 nucleotide sequence: TGCGCCAGCAGCTTGTTCAGGGGGAAAGATGAGCAGTTCTTC. Its translation is CASSLFRGKDEQFF.